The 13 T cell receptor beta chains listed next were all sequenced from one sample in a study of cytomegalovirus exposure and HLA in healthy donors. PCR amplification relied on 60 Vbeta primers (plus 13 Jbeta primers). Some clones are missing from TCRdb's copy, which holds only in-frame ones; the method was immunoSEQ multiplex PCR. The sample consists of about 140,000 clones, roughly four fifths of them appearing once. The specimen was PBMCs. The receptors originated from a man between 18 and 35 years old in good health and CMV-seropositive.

The CDR3 DNA sequence: TGTGCCAGCAGCCAAGACCCCCAGGTCAACACTGAAGCTTTCTTT. It yields the protein CASSQDPQVNTEAFF. This chain connects TRBV4-2 to TRBJ1-1, with D uncertain. The CDR3 totals 15 residues. The germline V and J ends were trimmed by 0 bases and 2 bases, with 10 bases remaining between them. Germline V lookup: CDR1 LGHNA, CDR2 YNFKEQ.

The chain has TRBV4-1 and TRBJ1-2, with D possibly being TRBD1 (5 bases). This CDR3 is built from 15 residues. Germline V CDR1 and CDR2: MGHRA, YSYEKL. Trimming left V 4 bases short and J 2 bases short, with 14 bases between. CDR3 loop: CASSPTDKGNYGYTF. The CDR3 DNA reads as TGCGCCAGCAGCCCAACGGACAAGGGGAACTATGGCTACACCTTC.

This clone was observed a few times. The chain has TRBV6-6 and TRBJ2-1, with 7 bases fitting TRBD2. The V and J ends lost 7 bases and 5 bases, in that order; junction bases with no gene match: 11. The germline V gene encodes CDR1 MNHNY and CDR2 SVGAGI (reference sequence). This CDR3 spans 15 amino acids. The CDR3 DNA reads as TGTGCCAGCATTCGGGACTACCAACCCCACAATGAGCAGTTCTTC. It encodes CASIRDYQPHNEQFF.

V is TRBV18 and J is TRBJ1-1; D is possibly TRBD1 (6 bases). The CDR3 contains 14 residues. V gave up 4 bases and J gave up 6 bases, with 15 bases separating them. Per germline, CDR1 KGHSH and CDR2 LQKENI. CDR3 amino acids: CASSREGGIAEAFF. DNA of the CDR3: TGTGCCAGCTCACGAGAGGGGGGGATCGCTGAAGCTTTCTTT.

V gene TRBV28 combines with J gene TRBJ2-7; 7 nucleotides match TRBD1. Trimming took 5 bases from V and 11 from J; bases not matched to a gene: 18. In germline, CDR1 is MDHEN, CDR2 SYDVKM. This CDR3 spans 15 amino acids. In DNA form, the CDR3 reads TGTGCCAGCAGTATGGGACAGAGCTCCCTCGCGAATGAGTACTTC. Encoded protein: CASSMGQSSLANEYF.

Written as DNA, the CDR3 is TGTGCCAGCAGTGATTACAGGGGGGACATTCAGTACTTC. This encodes CASSDYRGDIQYF. The V and J genes are TRBV6-1 and TRBJ2-4, with 8 bases lining up with TRBD1. The V gene end was trimmed by 3 bases and the J gene end by 8 bases; junction bases not matched to a gene: 3. CDR3 length: 13 amino acids. The germline gives CDR1 MNHNS, CDR2 SASEGT.

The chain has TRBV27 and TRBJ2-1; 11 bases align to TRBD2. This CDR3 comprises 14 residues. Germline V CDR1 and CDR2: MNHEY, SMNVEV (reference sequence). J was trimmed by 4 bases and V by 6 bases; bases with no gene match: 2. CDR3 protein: CASRTSGGYNEQFF. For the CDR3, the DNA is TGTGCCAGCAGAACTAGCGGGGGTTACAATGAGCAGTTCTTC.

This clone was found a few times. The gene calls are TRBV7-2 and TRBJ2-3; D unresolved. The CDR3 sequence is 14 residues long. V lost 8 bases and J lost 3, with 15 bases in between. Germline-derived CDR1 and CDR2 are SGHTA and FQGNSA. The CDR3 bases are TGTGCCAGCGGAAAATTCCTAGGAACAGATACGCAGTATTTT. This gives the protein CASGKFLGTDTQYF.

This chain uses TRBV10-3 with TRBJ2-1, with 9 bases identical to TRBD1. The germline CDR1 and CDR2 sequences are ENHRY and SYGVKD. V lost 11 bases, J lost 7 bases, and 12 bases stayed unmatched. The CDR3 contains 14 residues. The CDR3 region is CAAHPGQGQNEQFF. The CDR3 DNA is TGTGCCGCGCACCCGGGACAGGGTCAGAATGAGCAGTTCTTC.

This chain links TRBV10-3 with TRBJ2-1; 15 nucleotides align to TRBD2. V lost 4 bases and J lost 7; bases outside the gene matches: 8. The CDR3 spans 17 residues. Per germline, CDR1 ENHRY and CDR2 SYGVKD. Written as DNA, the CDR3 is TGTGCCATCAGTGTCGGACTAGCGGGAGGGCCCCGGAATGAGCAGTTCTTC. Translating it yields CAISVGLAGGPRNEQFF.

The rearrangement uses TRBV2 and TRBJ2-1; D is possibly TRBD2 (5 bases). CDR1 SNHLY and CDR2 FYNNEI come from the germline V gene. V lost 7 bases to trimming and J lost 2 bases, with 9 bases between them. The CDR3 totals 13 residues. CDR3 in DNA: TGTGCCAGCAACCGGGATCCCTACAATGAGCAGTTCTTC. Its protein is CASNRDPYNEQFF.

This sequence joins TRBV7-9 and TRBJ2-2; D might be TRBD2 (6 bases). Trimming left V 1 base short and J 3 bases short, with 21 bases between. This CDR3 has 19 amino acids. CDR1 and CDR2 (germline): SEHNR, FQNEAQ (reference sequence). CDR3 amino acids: CASSLGGFWRVFDTGELFF. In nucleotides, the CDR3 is TGTGCCAGCAGCTTAGGCGGGTTTTGGAGGGTTTTTGACACCGGGGAGCTGTTTTTT.

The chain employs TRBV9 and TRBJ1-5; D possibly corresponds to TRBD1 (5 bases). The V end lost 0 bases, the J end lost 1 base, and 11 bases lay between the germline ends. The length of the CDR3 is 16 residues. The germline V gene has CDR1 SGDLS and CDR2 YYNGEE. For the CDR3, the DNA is TGTGCCAGCAGCGTAGGGGGCGCAGGAAGCAATCAGCCCCAGCATTTT. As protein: CASSVGGAGSNQPQHF. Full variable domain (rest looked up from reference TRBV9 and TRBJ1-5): DSGVTQTPKHLITATGQRVTLRCSPRSGDLSVYWYQQSLDQGLQFLIQYYNGEERAKGNILERFSAQQFPDLHSELNLSSLELGDSALYFCASSVGGAGSNQPQHFGDGTRLSIL.